This section outlines one T cell receptor beta chain sequence together with its context. What it binds is unknown. Germline values: CDR1 SGHVS, CDR2 FQNEAQ. The V end was cut by 2 bases, the J end by 1 base, with 8 bases between. The CDR3 spans 15 residues. The data stem from a study of T cell responses to AZD1222 COVID-19 vaccine. Method: immunoSEQ multiplex PCR; TCRdb's copy keeps in-frame clones and lacks some. The profile shows around 110,000 clones, 93% of them singletons. Notes on the study in general: Spike-specific TCR breadth and depth were elevated following two AZD1222 doses.

This sequence joins TRBV7-8 and TRBJ2-2; D is unresolved. The origin of this receptor is an adult in good health. The specimen was peripheral blood, collected on day 0 of AZD1222 vaccination. The CDR3 nucleotides are TGTGCCAGCAGCTTAAGAAGGGTGAACACCGGGGAGCTGTTTTTT. Its translation is CASSLRRVNTGELFF. The full variable domain, in which reference TRBV7-8 and TRBJ2-2 provide the parts outside the CDR3, is GAGVSQSPRYKVAKRGQDVALRCDPISGHVSLFWYQQALGQGPEFLTYFQNEAQLDKSGLPSDRFFAERPEGSVSTLKIQRTQQEDSAVYLCASSLRRVNTGELFFGEGSRLTVL.